This T cell receptor beta chain originates from a study of control samples from healthy donors and cancer patients. The CDR3 has 16 residues. Trimming pared 4 bases from V and 0 bases from J, leaving 15 bases between. Germline assignment: CDR1 KGHSH and CDR2 LQKENI. Generated by immunoSEQ multiplex PCR, the TCRdb table keeps only in-frame clones and is missing some. The table includes approximately 150,000 clones, about 90% detected once. The chain combines TRBV18 with TRBJ1-1; D is undetermined. This receptor was taken from a middle-aged man with head and neck cancer. Source material: PBMCs. The CDR3 DNA reads TGTGCCAGCTCACTTTCCGACCCTGCGCTGAACACTGAAGCTTTCTTT. It is translated as CASSLSDPALNTEAFF.